A selection of T cell receptor beta chains follows, all from one sample in a study of radiation and T cells in renal cell carcinoma. Libraries were prepared by immunoSEQ multiplex PCR; TCRdb keeps only in-frame clonotypes and omits some of them. The sample carries some 30,000 clones, over 70% recorded once. This sample comprised blood, obtained from a patient whose treatment included radiotherapy and nephrectomy. These receptor sequences come from a man aged 60-69 years with renal cell carcinoma. CDR3s include the opening cysteine and the closing phenylalanine or tryptophan. The D gene is left open where the match is weak. A row's size may be missing; if present it is once, few, many or a size class.

clone size | J gene | V gene | D gene | CDR3 protein | CDR3 DNA
NA | TRBJ2-1 | TRBV5-4 | NA | CASSLDTSKEQFF | TGTGCCAGCAGCTTGGATACTAGCAAGGAGCAGTTCTTC
NA | TRBJ2-1 | TRBV19 | NA | CASSISNEQFF | TGTGCCAGTAGTATTTCCAATGAGCAGTTCTTC
once | TRBJ2-4 | TRBV11-2 | TRBD1 | CASSFLGQLKNIQYF | TGTGCCAGCAGCTTCTTGGGACAGCTAAAAAACATTCAGTACTTC
few | TRBJ2-1 | TRBV11-2 | NA | CASSLEASLGNEQFF | TGTGCCAGCAGCTTAGAGGCTAGCCTGGGAAATGAGCAGTTCTTC
NA | TRBJ2-3 | TRBV12-1 | NA | CASSFPPLGATDTQYF | TGTGCCAGCAGCTTTCCCCCCCTCGGCGCCACAGATACGCAGTATTTT
once | TRBJ1-2 | TRBV27 | NA | CASSLQGDYGYTF | TGTGCCAGCAGTCTACAGGGTGACTATGGCTACACCTTC
NA | TRBJ2-7 | TRBV7-3 | NA | CASSSSGRTNPGEQYF | TGTGCCAGCAGCTCCTCGGGACGGACGAATCCGGGCGAGCAGTACTTC
NA | TRBJ2-7 | TRBV18 | NA | CASSPSGSYEQYF | TGTGCCAGCTCACCATCCGGGTCCTACGAGCAGTACTTC
NA | TRBJ2-1 | TRBV12-5 | TRBD1 | CASGRTGAYNEQFF | TGTGCTAGTGGCCGGACAGGGGCTTACAATGAGCAGTTCTTC
NA | TRBJ2-5 | TRBV30 | NA | CAWTLQETQYF | TGTGCCTGGACACTCCAAGAGACCCAGTACTTC
NA | TRBJ1-5 | TRBV12-5 | TRBD1 | CASGSGDSKQPRHF | TGTGCTAGTGGTTCGGGGGACAGTAAACAGCCCCGGCATTTT
NA | TRBJ1-2 | TRBV30 | TRBD1 | CAWSRTGINYGYTF | TGTGCCTGGAGTCGGACAGGGATTAACTATGGCTACACCTTC
NA | TRBJ2-2 | TRBV18 | NA | CASSPGYTGELFF | TGTGCCAGCTCACCAGGGTACACCGGGGAGCTGTTTTTT
NA | TRBJ2-5 | TRBV20-1 | NA | CSAGQETQYF | TGCAGTGCTGGTCAAGAGACCCAGTACTTC
NA | TRBJ2-2 | TRBV5-4 | NA | CASSPRTETNTGELFF | TGTGCCAGCAGCCCCCGGACGGAAACGAACACCGGGGAGCTGTTTTTT
few | TRBJ1-1 | TRBV19 | NA | CARDGESTEAFF | TGTGCCAGAGATGGGGAGAGTACTGAAGCTTTCTTT
few | TRBJ1-3 | TRBV7-8 | NA | CASSRQKQGNTIYF | TGTGCCAGCAGCCGACAGAAACAGGGAAACACCATATATTTT
once | TRBJ2-3 | TRBV5-4 | TRBD2 | CASSEMTSGTARTQYF | TGTGCCAGCAGCGAGATGACTAGCGGCACGGCTCGTACGCAGTATTTT
NA | TRBJ1-5 | TRBV10-3 | NA | CAISESKPSNQPQHF | TGTGCCATCAGTGAGTCTAAGCCTAGCAATCAGCCCCAGCATTTT
NA | TRBJ2-7 | TRBV7-2 | NA | CASSLVFSSYEQYF | TGTGCCAGCAGCTTAGTGTTTAGCTCCTACGAGCAGTACTTC
NA | TRBJ2-7 | TRBV14 | NA | CASSQDMAYEQYF | TGTGCCAGCAGCCAAGATATGGCCTACGAGCAGTACTTC
NA | TRBJ1-2 | TRBV6-1 | NA | CASSEQNLKGYGYTF | TGTGCCAGCAGTGAACAAAACCTGAAGGGCTATGGCTACACCTTC
NA | TRBJ1-3 | TRBV30 | NA | CAWSRDSTSSGNTIYF | TGTGCCTGGAGTAGGGACTCAACTTCCTCTGGAAACACCATATATTTT